The rows below give T cell receptor beta chains drawn from one sample of a study of cytomegalovirus exposure and HLA in healthy donors. Profiled with immunoSEQ multiplex PCR; TCRdb holds only in-frame clones, not every one. Of around 40,000 clones listed, roughly 87% were seen once; the top ten hold about 8%. The sequencing sample was made of PBMCs. These receptor sequences come from a woman aged 35 to 49 in good health and CMV-seropositive. The CDR3 runs from the conserved cysteine through the conserved F or W.

v_call cdr3_aa
TRBV2 CASSSSGQRDEQYF
TRBV14 CASRRSGGAGEQFF
TRBV29-1 CSVYLSNTEAFF
TRBV27 CASSLNPLEGRSYEQYF
TRBV5-6 CASSFSGGETQYF
TRBV28 CASSLGAGANVLTF
TRBV7-9 CASSVIEGTEAFF
TRBV19 CASSRLAQPQHF
TRBV7-9 CASSPGQMNTEAFF
TRBV7-9 CASTMAGNGANVLTF
TRBV5-1 CASSFLESRDYEQYF
TRBV7-9 CSSTMSNTEAFF
TRBV6-1 CASRTGITGGYTF
TRBV7-8 CASSLRLPSSYNSPLHF
TRBV29-1 CSVVPDYSYEQYF
TRBV7-2 CASSFDRGRGYTF
TRBV4-2 CASSHDTGTSGFNEQYF
TRBV11-2 CASSQSGANVLTF
TRBV21-1 CASSTTSGGPYNEQFF
TRBV7-2 CASSFRRDRGHEQFF
TRBV6-1 CASSEDGTGVGYTF
TRBV7-6 CASSLMDRVTDKGDTQYF
TRBV29-1 CSVVADYSYGQYF
TRBV7-9 CASSFRQAGSGNTIYF
TRBV29-1 CSVEKSSYEQYF
TRBV2 CASKLMTSSRRETQYF
TRBV29-1 CSVETSGGETQYF
TRBV19 CASSIRQRTSTDTQYF
TRBV6-1 CASSRAYEQYF
TRBV15 CATSPGQGPGNTIYF
TRBV7-3 CASSLMPSSPETQYF
TRBV2 CASTGAGGFGGELFF
TRBV6-5 CASSRDRAYEQYF
TRBV2 CASSWVGRGDSPLHF
TRBV4-1 CASSQGHQQGGEKLFF
TRBV2 CASSFGQGNQPQHF
TRBV5-1 CASSLEGYYEQYF
TRBV9 CASSHPQAGSGETQYF
TRBV2 CASSVGGNTEAFF